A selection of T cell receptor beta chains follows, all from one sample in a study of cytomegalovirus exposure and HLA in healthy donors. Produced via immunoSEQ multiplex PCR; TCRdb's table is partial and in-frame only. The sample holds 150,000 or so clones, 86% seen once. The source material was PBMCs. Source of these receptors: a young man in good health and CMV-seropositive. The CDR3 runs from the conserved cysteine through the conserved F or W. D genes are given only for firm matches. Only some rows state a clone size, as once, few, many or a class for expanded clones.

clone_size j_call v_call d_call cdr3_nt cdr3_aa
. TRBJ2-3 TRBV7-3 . TGTGCCAGCAGCTTAAGTGGCGGGACCACAGATACGCAGTATTTT CASSLSGGTTDTQYF
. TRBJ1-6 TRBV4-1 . TGCGCCAGCAGCCAAGGGGCCGGCAGGGGTAATTCACCCCTCCACTTT CASSQGAGRGNSPLHF
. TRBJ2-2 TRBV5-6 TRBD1 TGTGCCAGCAGCAGGGGGCAGAACACCGGGGAGCTGTTTTTT CASSRGQNTGELFF
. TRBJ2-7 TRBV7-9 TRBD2 TGTGCCAGCAGCGAAAGGCGGGAGGGAGACATTGTCTCCTACGAGCAGTACTTC CASSERREGDIVSYEQYF
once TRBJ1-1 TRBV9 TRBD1 TGTGCCAGCAGCGACTCGACAGGGATGAACACTGAAGCTTTCTTT CASSDSTGMNTEAFF
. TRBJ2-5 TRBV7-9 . TGTGCCAGCAGCTTTCCTAAGCAAGAGACCCAGTACTTC CASSFPKQETQYF
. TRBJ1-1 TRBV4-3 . TGCGCCAGCAGCCAAGATACGGTGAACACTGAAGCTTTCTTT CASSQDTVNTEAFF
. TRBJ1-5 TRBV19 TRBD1 TGTGCCAGTAGTGCCACCGTGGACAGGGAGGATCAGCCCCAGCATTTT CASSATVDREDQPQHF
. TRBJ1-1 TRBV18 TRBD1 TGTGCCAGCTCACCCCGGGACAGGGGAGGATTCACTGAAGCTTTCTTT CASSPRDRGGFTEAFF
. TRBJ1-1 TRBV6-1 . TGTGCCAGCAGTGAATTCGGGAGGTTGAACACTGAAGCTTTCTTT CASSEFGRLNTEAFF
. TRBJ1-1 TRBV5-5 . TGTGCCAGCAGCTTATCTCCGAACACTGAAGCTTTCTTT CASSLSPNTEAFF
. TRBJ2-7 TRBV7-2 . TGTGCCAGCAGCGCTAGAGGGGGGACAGCCTCATATCAGTACTTC CASSARGGTASYQYF
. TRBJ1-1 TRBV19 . TGTGCCAGTAGTATAGGGCAGGTGAGGAACACTGAAGCTTTCTTT CASSIGQVRNTEAFF
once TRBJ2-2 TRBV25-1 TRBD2 TGTGCCAGCAGGGGGTTAAGCGGGAGGGAATACGCCGGGGAGCTGTTTTTT CASRGLSGREYAGELFF
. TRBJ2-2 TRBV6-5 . TGTGCCACCCAACACCAGCAGGGATGGACCGGGGAGCTGTTTTTT CATQHQQGWTGELFF
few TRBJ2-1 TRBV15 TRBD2 TGTGCCACCAGCAGTCCGGGACTAGCATCCGATGAGCAGTTCTTC CATSSPGLASDEQFF
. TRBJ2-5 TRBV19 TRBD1 TGTGCCAGTAGTATGAGGGACAGGGGAGAAGAGACCCAGTACTTC CASSMRDRGEETQYF
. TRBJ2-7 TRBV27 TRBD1 TGTGCCAGCAGTGTACCGGACAGGAGAACCTACGAGCAGTACTTC CASSVPDRRTYEQYF
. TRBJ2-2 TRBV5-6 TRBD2 TGTGCCAGCAGCTCCGGACTAGCGGGGGCCCGGGAGCTGTTTTTT CASSSGLAGARELFF
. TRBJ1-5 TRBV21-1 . TGTGCCAGCATCCACAATCAGCCCCAGCATTTT CASIHNQPQHF
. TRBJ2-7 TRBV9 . TGTGCCAGCAGCGGGCTAGGGGCCTCCTACGAGCAGTACTTC CASSGLGASYEQYF
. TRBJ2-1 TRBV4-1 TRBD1 TGCGCCAGCAGCCAAGGTGGGACAGGGGGCCGCAATGAGCAGTTCTTC CASSQGGTGGRNEQFF
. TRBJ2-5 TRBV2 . TGTGCCAGCAGTGAAGAGGGCTCGGGGAGAGAGACCCAGTACTTC CASSEEGSGRETQYF
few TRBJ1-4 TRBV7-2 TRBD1 TGTGCCAGCAGCTTAGCCGGGACAGGACGGTACAATGAAAAACTGTTTTTT CASSLAGTGRYNEKLFF
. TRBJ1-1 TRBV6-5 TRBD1 TGTGCCAGCAGTTTCGGGCCCAGGGGGCCCACTGAAGCTTTCTTT CASSFGPRGPTEAFF
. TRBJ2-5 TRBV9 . TGTGCCAGCAGCGCCCCTATGAATCAAGAGACCCAGTACTTC CASSAPMNQETQYF
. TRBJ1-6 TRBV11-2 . TGTGCCAGTCTACTCGACTCCTATAATTCACCCCTCCACTTT CASLLDSYNSPLHF
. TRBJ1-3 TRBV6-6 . TGTGCCAGCAGTTACGAGGCCGGAAACACCATATATTTT CASSYEAGNTIYF
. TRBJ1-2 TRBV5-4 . TGTGCCAGCAGCTCTCAGGGAACCTTTTATGGCTACACCTTC CASSSQGTFYGYTF
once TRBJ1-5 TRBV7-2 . TGTGCCAGCAGCTTAGGGGGCCAGGGCCGGCAGCCCCAGCATTTT CASSLGGQGRQPQHF
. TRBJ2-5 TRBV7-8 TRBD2 TGTGCCAGCAGCTTAGCCCGAGGGGGTAGCGGGGGCGAGGTAGAAGAGACCCAGTACTTC CASSLARGGSGGEVEETQYF
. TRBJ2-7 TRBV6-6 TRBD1 TGTGCCAGCAGTTTCGGGTTGGGGGACAGGCCCTACGAGCAGTACTTC CASSFGLGDRPYEQYF
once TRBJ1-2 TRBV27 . TGTGCCAGCAGTTTATCAGGTCGGGCGGGCTATGGCTACACCTTC CASSLSGRAGYGYTF
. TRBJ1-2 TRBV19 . TGTGCCAGTAGTATCGAGTGGAGGAATGGCTACACCTTC CASSIEWRNGYTF
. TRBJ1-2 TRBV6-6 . TGTGCCAGCAGTTACTCGGTCGGGGGGACCTATGGCTACACCTTC CASSYSVGGTYGYTF
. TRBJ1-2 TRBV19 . TGTGCCAGTAGACCTGCCGGGACAATTAACTATGGCTACACCTTC CASRPAGTINYGYTF
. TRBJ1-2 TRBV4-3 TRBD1 TGCGCCAGCAGCCGGAACAGGGGTGGAGGCTACACCTTC CASSRNRGGGYTF
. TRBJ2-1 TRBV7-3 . TGTGCCAGCAGCTTAAGTCAGGGTCCCTACAATGAGCAGTTCTTC CASSLSQGPYNEQFF
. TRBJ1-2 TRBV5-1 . TGCGCCAGCAGCTTGGCTGGACAGAGCTATGGCTACACCTTC CASSLAGQSYGYTF
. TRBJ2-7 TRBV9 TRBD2 TGTGCCAGCAGCGTAGAGGCAGCGGGAGCGGGCGCCTACGAGCAGTACTTC CASSVEAAGAGAYEQYF
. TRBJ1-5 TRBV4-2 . TGTGCCAGCAGCCAAGATCTTTATTCCGGGGGATCATATCAGCCCCAGCATTTT CASSQDLYSGGSYQPQHF
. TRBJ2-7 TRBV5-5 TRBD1 TGTGCCAGCAGCTGGAGAGGGGGCTTGGGCTCCTACGAGCAGTACTTC CASSWRGGLGSYEQYF